This TCR beta chain was found in a study of fetal regulatory T cell absence and autoimmunity. From germline, CDR1 is SNHLY and CDR2 FYNNEI. With V trimmed by 8 bases and J by 5 bases, 10 bases remained unmatched. The length of the CDR3 is 14 residues. The table came from immunoSEQ multiplex PCR; TCRdb's copy has only in-frame clones and leaves some out. In the table there are around 45,000 clones, roughly 80% of which are singletons. Sequencing was carried out using cord blood. The sequence was collected from a newborn boy with IPEX syndrome. V gene TRBV2 combines with J gene TRBJ2-5; TRBD2 matches 8 bases. The CDR3 DNA reads as TGTGCCAGCGACTTAGCGGGGAGCGGGGAGACCCAGTACTTC. Encoded protein: CASDLAGSGETQYF.